This entry describes one T cell receptor beta chain. The table came from immunoSEQ multiplex PCR; TCRdb's copy has only in-frame clones and leaves some out. This table has 65,000 to 95,000 clones, 70% to 90% appearing once. Germline lookup yields CDR1 MNHNY and CDR2 SVGAGI (reference sequence). The CDR3 runs 11 residues. Trimming stripped 5 bases from V and 4 bases from J, with 6 bases between. The data originate from a study of T cell changes during pregnancy in multiple sclerosis. This rearrangement joins TRBV6-6 to TRBJ2-7, with no clear D. The sequencing used peripheral blood, collected before pregnancy. The sequence was obtained from a female donor with multiple sclerosis, enrolled in a pregnancy study. The CDR3 DNA reads TGTGCCAGCAGTAATATATACGAGCAGTACTTC. Translating it yields CASSNIYEQYF.